Sequencing of this T cell receptor beta chain was carried out in a study of shared clonotypes between healthy human individuals. Assay: immunoSEQ multiplex PCR; the TCRdb copy retains only in-frame clones and omits some. The sample holds 2 million to 2.5 million clones, over 85% seen once. Germline CDR1 is SQVTM and CDR2 is ANQGSEA. With 3 bases removed from V and 4 bases from J, the gap between germline ends came to 27 bases. The CDR3 contains 18 residues. The chain couples TRBV29-1 to TRBJ1-1; a weak D match, TRBD1 (6 bases). The sequenced material came from naive CD4+ T cells from PBMCs. This sample's subset: CD45RA+ positively selected. The origin of this receptor is a man younger than 35 in good health. Some clones in this sample may be carry-over from other donors' samples. The CDR3 is CSVEFPYRDWPMATEAFF. DNA for the CDR3: TGCAGCGTTGAGTTCCCTTACAGGGACTGGCCCATGGCCACTGAAGCTTTCTTT.